This T cell receptor beta chain was retrieved from a study of T-cell reconstitution after alpha-beta-depleted transplantation in children. Researchers prepared the TCRbeta library using unique molecular identifiers, the study reports. One entry per CDR3 protein results from TCRdb running MiXCR on the PCR reads. The sample holds 450,000 to 600,000 distinct CDR3 sequences; 32% are singletons and the top ten take 2% to 2.5%. This CDR3 has 13 amino acids. Germline loops: CDR1 SNHLY, CDR2 FYNNEI. V was shortened by 9 bases and J by 0 bases, with 11 bases between the two germline ends. This clonotype was observed a few times.

The chain carries TRBV2 and TRBJ1-1, with D possibly being TRBD1 (5 bases). This clonotype was obtained from a human donor who donated a stem cell graft to a child with aplastic anemia. This specimen was PBMCs from the stem cell graft donor, taken from the stem cell graft. CDR3 loop: CARLGLMNTEAFF. The CDR3 DNA reads as TGTGCCAGGCTGGGACTCATGAACACTGAAGCTTTCTTT.